Below, 29 T cell receptor beta chains from the same sample are listed, as sequenced in a study of early T cells in non-severe SARS-CoV-2 infection. TCRdb re-analysed the 5' RACE reads in MiXCR, keeping a single row per CDR3 protein. The sample records about 42,000 distinct CDR3 sequences, over 6% being singletons. Specimen: whole blood. The source of these receptors is an adult who was a healthcare worker with PCR-confirmed SARS-CoV-2 infection or an uninfected control (not recorded which).

The chain uses TRBV5-4 and TRBJ2-2; 10 bases map to TRBD1. CDR3 size: 16 residues. The V and J ends lost 3 bases and 4 bases, in that order; junction bases with no gene match: 6. Germline V gene sequence: CDR1 SGHNT, CDR2 YYREEE (reference sequence). CDR3 residues: CASSWAGTGATGELFF. In nucleotides, the CDR3 is TGTGCCAGCAGCTGGGCCGGGACAGGGGCCACCGGGGAGCTGTTTTTT.

The CDR3 bases are TGTGCCAGCTCACCAAGGACAGGGGAAAACGAGCAGTACTTC. Amino acids: CASSPRTGENEQYF. The V gene is TRBV18, the J gene TRBJ2-7; TRBD1 matches at 9 bases. The length of the CDR3 is 14 residues. The ends lost 2 bases at V and 5 bases at J; junction bases unmatched: 4. Germline assignment: CDR1 KGHSH and CDR2 LQKENI.

This clonotype occurred many times. The rearrangement links TRBV7-3 to TRBJ1-1; tentatively, D is TRBD1 (5 bases). The germline gives CDR1 SGHTA, CDR2 FQGTGA. There are 15 residues in the CDR3. Between the trimmed V and J ends, which lost 0 bases and 1 base, there was a span of 9 bases. The CDR3, as DNA: TGTGCCAGCAGCTTAACGTCAACAGGGAACACTGAAGCTTTCTTT. Its protein is CASSLTSTGNTEAFF.

This clonotype was observed at least ten times. The J gene is TRBJ1-1, the V gene TRBV20-1, with D possibly matching TRBD1 (5 bases). CDR1 and CDR2 from the germline V gene are DFQATT and SNEGSKA (reference sequence). CDR3 length equals 13 residues. Trimming left V 5 bases short and J 4 bases short, with 14 bases between. CDR3: CSALYPTVTEAFF. For the CDR3, the DNA is TGCAGTGCTCTATACCCGACAGTCACTGAAGCTTTCTTT.

This clonotype has only a few counts. The chain has TRBV4-2 and TRBJ1-4; possibly TRBD1 for D (5 bases). The CDR3 contains 14 residues. V gave up 1 base and J gave up 4 bases, with 7 bases separating them. Germline CDR1 and CDR2: LGHNA and YNFKEQ. The CDR3 bases are TGTGCCAGCAGCCAAGGGCAGGGTAATGAAAAACTGTTTTTT. Amino acid sequence: CASSQGQGNEKLFF.

This clonotype was counted between two and nine times. The V and J genes are TRBV11-2 and TRBJ2-7; 15 bases agree with TRBD2. Germline CDR1 and CDR2: SGHAT and FQNNGV. V lost 6 bases and J lost 3; bases outside the gene matches: 6. This CDR3 comprises 16 residues. The CDR3 DNA reads TGTGCCAGCAGACAGCCGGGACTAGCGGGGGGCTACGAGCAGTACTTC. Amino acid sequence: CASRQPGLAGGYEQYF.

Many counts were recorded for this clonotype. This rearrangement joins TRBV19 to TRBJ2-2; D assignment may be TRBD1 or TRBD2 (6 bases each). Per the germline V gene, CDR1 is LNHDA and CDR2 is SQIVND (reference sequence). This CDR3 spans 15 amino acids. With 5 bases removed from V and 4 bases from J, the gap between germline ends came to 14 bases. CDR3 region: CASSPQGGGTGELFF. For the CDR3, the DNA is TGTGCCAGTAGTCCACAGGGAGGCGGCACCGGGGAGCTGTTTTTT. Complete variable domain (other parts from reference TRBV19 and TRBJ2-2): DGGITQSPKYLFRKEGQNVTLSCEQNLNHDAMYWYRQDPGQGLRLIYYSQIVNDFQKGDIAEGYSVSREKKESFPLTVTSAQKNPTAFYLCASSPQGGGTGELFFGEGSRLTVL.

This clonotype was observed many times. The V and J genes are TRBV20-1 and TRBJ2-7; 9 nucleotides agree with TRBD1. CDR1 and CDR2 (germline): DFQATT, SNEGSKA (reference sequence). The CDR3 runs 14 residues. J was trimmed by 6 bases and V by 6 bases; bases with no gene match: 12. The CDR3 region is CSARTGTGTFEQYF. The CDR3 nucleotides read TGCAGTGCAAGGACTGGGACAGGGACGTTCGAGCAGTACTTC.

This clonotype was observed many times. V usage is TRBV6-4 and J usage is TRBJ1-6; the D gene is possibly TRBD1 (5 bases). Germline CDR1 is MRHNA and CDR2 is SNTAGT. The CDR3 has 14 residues. V was trimmed by 6 bases and J by 6 bases, leaving 12 bases between them. CDR3 DNA: TGTGCCAGCAGCTTACAGGAGGGTAATTCACCCCTCCACTTT. Residues: CASSLQEGNSPLHF.

The chain carries TRBV7-2 and TRBJ2-3, with 8 bases that match TRBD2. In germline, CDR1 is SGHTA, CDR2 FQGNSA. The CDR3 covers 14 residues. The trim removed 5 bases at V and 4 bases at J, leaving 5 bases unmatched. Here the CDR3 reads CASSIGGGPDTQYF. CDR3 DNA sequence: TGTGCCAGCAGCATCGGGGGGGGCCCAGATACGCAGTATTTT.

This clonotype turned up a few times. This chain connects TRBV7-2 to TRBJ1-1; tentative D call: TRBD1 (6 bases). Per the germline V gene, CDR1 is SGHTA and CDR2 is FQGNSA. V shed 4 bases and J shed 5 bases, with 23 bases lying between them. The CDR3 extends over 17 amino acids. CDR3 DNA sequence: TGTGCCAGCAGCTCCCCGAGGGGGAGAGGGATGAGTACTGAAGCTTTCTTT. Translating gives CASSSPRGRGMSTEAFF.

This clonotype came up many times. V and J are TRBV20-1 and TRBJ2-4; D ambiguous. The CDR3 has 14 amino acids. Germline lookup yields CDR1 DFQATT and CDR2 SNEGSKA (reference sequence). V gave up 4 bases and J gave up 0 bases, with 10 bases separating them. The CDR3 spells CSATSYLAKNIQYF. In DNA, the CDR3 is TGCAGTGCTACCAGCTACCTAGCCAAAAACATTCAGTACTTC.

In regard to this clonotype: A much larger clone sits a single nucleotide away, making a read error possible. The chain recombines TRBV9 with TRBJ2-2; TRBD2 is a possible D gene (5 bases). CDR1 is SGDLS, CDR2 YYNGEE, per germline. This CDR3 contains 14 residues. The DNA for the CDR3 is TGTGCCAGCACCGGCGCGGTGAACACCGGGAAGCTGTTTTTT. The encoded protein is CASTGAVNTGKLFF.

This clonotype was detected many times. J is TRBJ2-7 and V is TRBV7-9, with D possibly being TRBD1 (5 bases). Germline values: CDR1 SEHNR, CDR2 FQNEAQ (reference sequence). The V end lost 4 bases, the J end lost 5 bases, and 15 bases lay between the germline ends. The CDR3 has 14 amino acids. For the CDR3, the DNA is TGTGCCAGCAGCTACAGGAACAGTCCCGACGAGCAGTACTTC. Residues: CASSYRNSPDEQYF.

This clonotype was counted at least ten times. The genes are TRBV7-2 and TRBJ1-1, with D tentatively TRBD1 (6 bases). The V gene lost 4 bases and the J gene lost 3 bases, with 15 bases spanning the gap. CDR3 length: 15 amino acids. The germline V gene encodes CDR1 SGHTA and CDR2 FQGNSA. The CDR3 loop is CASSSEQGRDTEAFF. CDR3 bases: TGTGCCAGCAGCTCCGAACAGGGAAGAGACACTGAAGCTTTCTTT. Variable domain in full (rest from reference TRBV7-2 and TRBJ1-1): GAGVSQSPSNKVTEKGKDVELRCDPISGHTALYWYRQSLGQGLEFLIYFQGNSAPDKSGLPSDRFSAERTGGSVSTLTIQRTQQEDSAVYLCASSSEQGRDTEAFFGQGTRLTVV.

This clonotype was seen a handful of times. V and J are TRBV15 and TRBJ2-1, with 7 bases matching TRBD1. This CDR3 region has 15 residues. The V and J ends lost 3 bases and 1 base, in that order; junction bases with no gene match: 3. CDR1 and CDR2 from the germline V gene are LNHNV and YYDKDF (reference sequence). The CDR3, as DNA: TGTGCCACCAGCAGTGAGGGACAGTCCTACAATGAGCAGTTCTTC. This sequence encodes CATSSEGQSYNEQFF.

The chain carries TRBV29-1 and TRBJ2-7, with D possibly matching TRBD1 (6 bases). V lost 1 base and J 2 bases, leaving 9 bases between the germline ends. The CDR3 has 13 amino acids. The germline gives CDR1 SQVTM, CDR2 ANQGSEA. This CDR3 is CSVEAGAAYEQYF. The CDR3 coding sequence is TGCAGCGTTGAAGCAGGGGCTGCCTACGAGCAGTACTTC.

This clonotype was seen ten or more times. At one of its ends the junction is not consistent with the germline gene, which may arise from a read error. The chain has TRBV7-2 and TRBJ2-3, with D possibly matching TRBD1 (6 bases). Looked up from germline, CDR1 is SGHTA and CDR2 is FQGNSA. This CDR3 is built from 16 residues. CDR3 sequence reads: CASTLRGSRVTDTQYF. CDR3 nucleotides: TGTGCCAGCACCTTAAGGGGGTCCCGGGTCACAGATACGCAGTATTTT.

The CDR3 bases are TGTGCCAGCAGTGATGGGGCGGGCTCCTACAATGAGCAGTTCTTC. This gives the protein CASSDGAGSYNEQFF. The chain combines TRBV6-1 with TRBJ2-1; D is perhaps TRBD1 or TRBD2 (5 bases each). The germline V gene encodes CDR1 MNHNS and CDR2 SASEGT. The CDR3 contains 15 residues. Trimming pared 3 bases from V and 0 bases from J, leaving 9 bases between.

The rearrangement uses TRBV19 and TRBJ2-7; D gene uncertain. V lost 1 base and J lost 0, with 4 bases in between. CDR1 is LNHDA and CDR2 is SQIVND in the germline V gene (reference sequence). This CDR3 is built from 13 residues. The CDR3 here is CASSIGISYEQYF. The CDR3 coding sequence is TGTGCCAGTAGTATAGGCATCTCCTACGAGCAGTACTTC.

This clonotype was detected ten times or more. The V call is TRBV3-1, the J call TRBJ1-2; D might be TRBD1 (5 bases). The CDR3 runs 15 residues. Germline V gene lookup returns CDR1 LGHDT and CDR2 YNNKEL (reference sequence). The V end was cut by 0 bases, the J end by 4 bases, with 12 bases between. The CDR3 sequence is CASSQDNTGGYGYTF. The CDR3 nucleotides read TGTGCCAGCAGCCAAGATAACACAGGAGGCTATGGCTACACCTTC.

This clonotype came up a few times. The rearrangement joins TRBV5-1 to TRBJ1-2; D is possibly TRBD1 (5 bases). The germline V and J ends were trimmed by 4 bases and 8 bases, with 18 bases remaining between them. This CDR3 region has 14 residues. Germline CDR1 reads SGHRS; CDR2 reads YFSETQ. The CDR3 region has the DNA TGCGCCAGCAGCCCTGACAGTGCCGGGAGAGGCTACACCTTC. This sequence encodes CASSPDSAGRGYTF.

In its sample, this clonotype was seen many times. The V gene is TRBV20-1, the J gene TRBJ1-2, with TRBD1 identical over 7 bases. CDR3 size: 14 residues. Per the germline V gene, CDR1 is DFQATT and CDR2 is SNEGSKA (reference sequence). After removal of 3 bases from V and 7 bases from J, the junction contained 11 bases not matched to a gene. In nucleotides, the CDR3 is TGCAGTGCTAGTACAGGGGTAATGTCGTCTGGCTACACCTTC. This sequence encodes CSASTGVMSSGYTF.

This chain connects TRBV4-3 to TRBJ1-4; D gene ambiguous. CDR3 size: 12 residues. Germline V CDR1 and CDR2: LGHNA, YSLEER. V was cut by 1 base and J by 8 bases, with 5 bases left in between. The CDR3 protein is CASSQVAEKLFF. CDR3 sequence (DNA): TGCGCCAGCAGCCAAGTTGCAGAAAAACTGTTTTTT.

This clonotype was seen a handful of times. CDR3 in DNA: TGTGCCAGCAGCCCCCGAGGGGGGGTGGAGACCCAGTACTTC. As protein: CASSPRGGVETQYF. The rearrangement uses TRBV5-4 and TRBJ2-5; possible D gene TRBD2, 7 bases. Looked up from germline, CDR1 is SGHNT and CDR2 is YYREEE (reference sequence). V lost 4 bases to trimming and J lost 5 bases, with 15 bases between them. The CDR3 spans 14 residues.

This clonotype has a handful of counts. The CDR3 nucleotides are TGTGCCAGCAGGGCGGGGGCCACTGAAGCTTTCTTT. This sequence encodes CASRAGATEAFF. V gene TRBV6-6 combines with J gene TRBJ1-1; perhaps TRBD1 as D (6 bases). Trimming pared 6 bases from V and 4 bases from J, leaving 9 bases between. CDR1 is MNHNY, CDR2 SVGAGI, per germline (reference sequence). This CDR3 contains 12 residues.

This clonotype was counted ten times or more. The chain couples TRBV7-9 to TRBJ1-6; 12 bases are shared with TRBD1. This CDR3 has 17 residues. The V gene end was trimmed by 2 bases and the J gene end by 9 bases; junction bases not matched to a gene: 8. In germline, CDR1 is SEHNR, CDR2 FQNEAQ (reference sequence). CDR3 amino acids: CASSLTTGTGGTSPLHF. CDR3 DNA sequence: TGTGCCAGCAGCTTAACCACTGGGACAGGGGGCACTTCACCCCTCCACTTT.

This clonotype was seen repeatedly, ten times or more. The CDR3 loop reads CAISDGTSGGLWDEQFF. CDR3 DNA sequence: TGTGCCATCAGTGACGGGACTAGCGGGGGCCTGTGGGATGAGCAGTTCTTC. The chain uses TRBV10-3 and TRBJ2-1, with 14 bases matching TRBD2. The CDR3 has 17 residues. CDR1 and CDR2 (germline): ENHRY, SYGVKD. J was trimmed by 8 bases and V by 3 bases; bases with no gene match: 9.

This clonotype has ten or more counts. The V and J genes are TRBV6-1 and TRBJ2-1; TRBD1 is a possible D gene (6 bases). Trimming shortened V by 3 bases and J by 0 bases, and 9 bases separated the two germline ends. The CDR3 runs to 15 residues. Germline lookup yields CDR1 MNHNS and CDR2 SASEGT. The CDR3 spells CASSEGRGSYNEQFF. The CDR3 DNA sequence: TGTGCCAGCAGTGAGGGCAGGGGCTCCTACAATGAGCAGTTCTTC.